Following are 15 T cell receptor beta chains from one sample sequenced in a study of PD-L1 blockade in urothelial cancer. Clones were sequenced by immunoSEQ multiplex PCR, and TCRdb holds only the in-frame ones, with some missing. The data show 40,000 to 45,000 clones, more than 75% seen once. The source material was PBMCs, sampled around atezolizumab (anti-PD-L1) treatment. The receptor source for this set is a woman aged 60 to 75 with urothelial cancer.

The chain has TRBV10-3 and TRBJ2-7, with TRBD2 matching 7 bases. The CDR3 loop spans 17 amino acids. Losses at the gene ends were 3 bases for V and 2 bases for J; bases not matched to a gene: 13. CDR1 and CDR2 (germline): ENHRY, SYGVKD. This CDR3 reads CAISDWVSGGSTYEQYF. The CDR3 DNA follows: TGTGCCATCAGTGATTGGGTTTCGGGGGGTTCAACCTACGAGCAGTACTTC.

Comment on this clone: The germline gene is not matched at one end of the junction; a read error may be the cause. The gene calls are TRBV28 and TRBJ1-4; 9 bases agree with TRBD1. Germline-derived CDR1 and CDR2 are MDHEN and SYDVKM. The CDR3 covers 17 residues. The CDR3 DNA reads TGTGCCAGCAGCCATCAAACCGGGACAGGGTTGACTGGGGGTGAGATTTTT. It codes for CASSHQTGTGLTGGEIF.

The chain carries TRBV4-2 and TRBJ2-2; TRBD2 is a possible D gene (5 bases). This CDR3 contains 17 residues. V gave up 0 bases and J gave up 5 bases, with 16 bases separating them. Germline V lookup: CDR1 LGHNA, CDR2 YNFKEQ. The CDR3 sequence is CASSQDTGEFRTGELFF. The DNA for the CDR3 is TGTGCCAGCAGCCAAGATACCGGGGAATTCAGAACCGGGGAGCTGTTTTTT.

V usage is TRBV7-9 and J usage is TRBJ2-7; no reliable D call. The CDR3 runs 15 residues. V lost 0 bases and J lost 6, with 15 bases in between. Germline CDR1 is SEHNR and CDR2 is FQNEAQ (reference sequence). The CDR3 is CASSLAGAGPSEQYF. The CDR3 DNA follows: TGTGCCAGCAGCTTAGCTGGAGCTGGTCCGAGCGAGCAGTACTTC. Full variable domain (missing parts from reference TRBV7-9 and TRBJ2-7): DTGVSQNPRHKITKRGQNVTFRCDPISEHNRLYWYRQTLGQGPEFLTYFQNEAQLEKSRLLSDRFSAERPKGSFSTLEIQRTEQGDSAMYLCASSLAGAGPSEQYFGPGTRLTVT.

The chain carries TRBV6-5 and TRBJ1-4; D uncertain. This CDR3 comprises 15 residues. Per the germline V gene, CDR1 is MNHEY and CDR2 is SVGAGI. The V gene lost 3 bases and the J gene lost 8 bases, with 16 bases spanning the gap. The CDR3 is CASSYSGSRREKLFF. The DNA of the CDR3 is TGTGCCAGCAGTTATTCCGGGTCAAGGAGGGAAAAACTGTTTTTT.

The CDR3 protein is CASSPREKPFYEQYF. In DNA, the CDR3 is TGTGCCAGCTCACCTCGGGAGAAACCTTTCTACGAGCAGTACTTC. This chain connects TRBV18 to TRBJ2-7; weak D call: TRBD2 (6 bases). The CDR3 covers 15 residues. Trimming shortened V by 3 bases and J by 3 bases, and 15 bases separated the two germline ends. Germline CDR1 and CDR2: KGHSH and LQKENI.

CDR3 amino acids: CASSFMRSYSSYNEQFF. CDR3 bases: TGTGCCAGCAGCTTTATGCGTAGTTATAGCTCCTACAATGAGCAGTTCTTC. This sequence joins TRBV7-2 and TRBJ2-1; D ambiguous. V was cut by 3 bases and J by 0 bases, with 15 bases left in between. This CDR3 contains 17 residues. The germline V gene has CDR1 SGHTA and CDR2 FQGNSA.

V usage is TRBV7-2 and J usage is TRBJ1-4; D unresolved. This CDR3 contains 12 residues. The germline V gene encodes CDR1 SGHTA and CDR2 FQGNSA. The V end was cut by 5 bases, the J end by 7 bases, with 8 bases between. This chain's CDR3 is CASSQAVEKLFF. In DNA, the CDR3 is TGTGCCAGCAGCCAAGCGGTTGAAAAACTGTTTTTT.

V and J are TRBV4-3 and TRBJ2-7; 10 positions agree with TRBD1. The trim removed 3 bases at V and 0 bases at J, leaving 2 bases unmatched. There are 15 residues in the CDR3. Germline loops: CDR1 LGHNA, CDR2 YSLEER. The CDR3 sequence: CASSHDRGHSYEQYF. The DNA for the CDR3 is TGCGCCAGCAGCCACGACAGGGGGCACTCCTACGAGCAGTACTTC.

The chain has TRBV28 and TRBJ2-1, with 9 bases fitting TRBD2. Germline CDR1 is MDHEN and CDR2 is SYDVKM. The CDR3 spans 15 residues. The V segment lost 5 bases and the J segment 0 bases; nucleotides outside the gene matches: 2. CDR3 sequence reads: CASSRAGGSYNEQFF. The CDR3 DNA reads TGTGCCAGCAGTCGAGCGGGGGGCTCCTACAATGAGCAGTTCTTC.

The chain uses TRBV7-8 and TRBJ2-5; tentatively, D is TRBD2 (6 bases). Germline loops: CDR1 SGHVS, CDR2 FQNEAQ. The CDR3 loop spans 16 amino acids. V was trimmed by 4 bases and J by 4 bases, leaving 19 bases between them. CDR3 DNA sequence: TGTGCCAGCAGCTGGCGAGCGGGCCCGTCGGGAGAGACCCAGTACTTC. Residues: CASSWRAGPSGETQYF.

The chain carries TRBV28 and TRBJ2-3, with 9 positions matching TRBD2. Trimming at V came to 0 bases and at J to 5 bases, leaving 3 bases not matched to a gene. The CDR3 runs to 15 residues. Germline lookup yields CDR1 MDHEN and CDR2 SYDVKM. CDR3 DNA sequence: TGTGCCAGCAGTTTATGGCGGGAGGGAATAGATACGCAGTATTTT. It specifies CASSLWREGIDTQYF.

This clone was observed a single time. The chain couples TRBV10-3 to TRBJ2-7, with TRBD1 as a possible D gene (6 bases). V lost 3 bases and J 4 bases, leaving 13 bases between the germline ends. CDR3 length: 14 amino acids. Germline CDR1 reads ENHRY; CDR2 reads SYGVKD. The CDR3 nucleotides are TGTGCCATCAGTGAAACCAGGGGTGGTTACGAGCAGTACTTC. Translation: CAISETRGGYEQYF.

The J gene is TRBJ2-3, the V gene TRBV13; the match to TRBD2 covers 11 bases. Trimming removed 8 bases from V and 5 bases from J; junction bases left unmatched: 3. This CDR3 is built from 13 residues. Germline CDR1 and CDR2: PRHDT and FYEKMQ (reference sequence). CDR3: CASVTSGEDTQYF. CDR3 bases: TGTGCCAGCGTGACTAGCGGGGAAGATACGCAGTATTTT.

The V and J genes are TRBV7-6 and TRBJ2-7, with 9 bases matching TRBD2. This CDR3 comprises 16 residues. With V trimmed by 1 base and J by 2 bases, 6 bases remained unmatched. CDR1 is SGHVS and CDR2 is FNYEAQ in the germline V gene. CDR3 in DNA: TGTGCCAGCAGCTTAGAAGGTAGCGGGGGAACCTACGAGCAGTACTTC. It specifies CASSLEGSGGTYEQYF. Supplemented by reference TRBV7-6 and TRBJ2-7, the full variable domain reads GAGVSQSPRYKVTKRGQDVALRCDPISGHVSLYWYRQALGQGPEFLTYFNYEAQQDKSGLPNDRFSAERPEGSISTLTIQRTEQRDSAMYRCASSLEGSGGTYEQYFGPGTRLTVT.